These 25 T cell receptor beta chains were all obtained from the same sample, sequenced in a study of CD8 T cells in Susac syndrome. Reverse transcription used roughly 0.5 to 1 ug RNA and random hexamers. From the immunoSEQ multiplex PCR reads, TCRdb called clonotypes with MiXCR, one entry per CDR3 protein. Found here are around 120,000 distinct CDR3 sequences, around 94% of them singletons; the top ten hold under 0.095%. Sequencing was performed on CD4+ T cells from PBMCs. The receptors were gathered from a human donor with multiple sclerosis.

The chain couples TRBV3-1 to TRBJ1-5; TRBD1 matches 12 bases. CDR3 length: 20 amino acids. CDR1 and CDR2 (germline): LGHDT, YNNKEL (reference sequence). V shed 5 bases and J 4 bases; nucleotides not matched to a gene: 18. CDR3 amino acids: CASSTPGQGAFCPQNQPQHF. The CDR3 nucleotides read TGTGCCAGCAGCACTCCGGGACAGGGGGCGTTTTGCCCACAAAATCAGCCCCAGCATTTT.

Here the CDR3 DNA reads TGTGCCAGCAGTCCCGTAAGAGGGAGCTCCTACAATGAGCAGTTCTTC. This encodes CASSPVRGSSYNEQFF. The chain uses TRBV12-3 or TRBV12-4 and TRBJ2-1; perhaps TRBD2 as D (5 bases). The CDR3 length is 16 residues. Trimming took 5 bases from V and 0 from J, leaving 14 bases between them.

The V call is TRBV19, the J call TRBJ2-3, with TRBD2 matching over 8 bases. V was clipped by 5 bases and J by 0 bases; unmatched bases: 13. Germline V gives CDR1 LNHDA, CDR2 SQIVND (reference sequence). This CDR3 comprises 18 residues. The CDR3 protein is CASSGGLAGTPSTDTQYF. In DNA form, the CDR3 reads TGTGCCAGTAGTGGGGGTCTAGCGGGCACCCCTAGCACAGATACGCAGTATTTT.

The rearrangement uses TRBV19 and TRBJ1-3, with TRBD1 identical over 7 bases. Germline V gene data show CDR1 as LNHDA and CDR2 as SQIVND (reference sequence). Trimming took 8 bases from V and 9 from J; bases not matched to a gene: 10. The CDR3 covers 13 residues. CDR3 loop: CASDTDRTGTIYF. The CDR3 DNA reads TGTGCCAGTGATACGGACAGGACCGGCACCATATATTTT.

V usage is TRBV30 and J usage is TRBJ1-1; 10 bases are a match to TRBD1. Germline loops: CDR1 GTSNPN, CDR2 SVGIG (reference sequence). The CDR3 loop spans 13 amino acids. Germline trimming cut 8 bases from V and 0 bases from J; bases unmatched to any gene: 3. CDR3 in amino acids: CALGQGMNTEAFF. The CDR3 coding sequence is TGTGCCCTGGGACAGGGGATGAACACTGAAGCTTTCTTT.

This chain connects TRBV3-1 to TRBJ1-2; the match to TRBD1 covers 7 bases. CDR3 size: 16 residues. Germline V CDR1 and CDR2: LGHDT, YNNKEL (reference sequence). Losses at the gene ends were 2 bases for V and 6 bases for J; bases not matched to a gene: 12. CDR3 sequence: CASSQLRTTGSDGYTF. The CDR3 nucleotides are TGTGCCAGCAGCCAACTCCGAACGACAGGGTCCGATGGCTACACCTTC. Variable domain in full (rest from reference TRBV3-1 and TRBJ1-2): DTAVSQTPKYLVTQMGNDKSIKCEQNLGHDTMYWYKQDSKKFLKIMFSYNNKELIINETVPNRFSPKSPDKAHLNLHINSLELGDSAVYFCASSQLRTTGSDGYTFGSGTRLTVV.

The J gene is TRBJ2-2, the V gene TRBV6-5; weak D call: TRBD2 (6 bases). V lost 6 bases and J lost 14, with 16 bases in between. The CDR3 consists of 12 residues. The germline V gene has CDR1 MNHEY and CDR2 SVGAGI. DNA of the CDR3: TGTGCCAGCAGGTCCGGGACTCTCGCTCTGTTTTTT. It yields the protein CASRSGTLALFF.

The rearrangement uses TRBV7-2 and TRBJ2-3; TRBD1 matches at 9 bases. V lost 1 base, J lost 4 bases, and 3 bases stayed unmatched. This CDR3 has 15 amino acids. The germline V gene has CDR1 SGHTA and CDR2 FQGNSA. The chain's CDR3 is CASSLVGQGSDTQYF. The CDR3 DNA follows: TGTGCCAGCAGCTTAGTGGGACAGGGTTCAGATACGCAGTATTTT.

CDR3 DNA: TGCGCCAGCAGCTTGCACGGAATGAACACTGAAGCTTTCTTT. Protein product: CASSLHGMNTEAFF. The chain carries TRBV5-1 and TRBJ1-1; unclear D gene. Trimming took 1 base from V and 0 from J, leaving 7 bases between them. The CDR3 runs to 14 residues. Germline CDR1 reads SGHRS; CDR2 reads YFSETQ.

The chain employs TRBV5-1 and TRBJ2-2; TRBD1 matches 12 bases. With 4 bases clipped from V and 5 bases from J, the junction kept 6 bases outside the gene matches. The CDR3 is 16 amino acids. Germline CDR1 and CDR2: SGHRS and YFSETQ. The chain's CDR3 is CASSPGQGAFTGELFF. CDR3 nucleotides: TGCGCCAGCAGCCCGGGACAGGGGGCGTTTACCGGGGAGCTGTTTTTT.

This chain links TRBV7-9 with TRBJ2-1; D is uncertain. V was pared by 5 bases and J by 12 bases, with 20 bases between. Germline V gene lookup returns CDR1 SEHNR and CDR2 FQNEAQ (reference sequence). This CDR3 comprises 14 residues. CDR3 amino acids: CASSPQYARMGQFF. As DNA, the CDR3 is TGTGCCAGCAGCCCCCAATATGCCCGTATGGGGCAGTTCTTC.

This chain connects TRBV4-3 to TRBJ2-5; 9 bases are a match to TRBD1. The germline gives CDR1 LGHNA, CDR2 YSLEER. This CDR3 is 16 amino acids long. Trimming cost V 0 bases and J 3 bases; bases outside gene matches: 5. In DNA, the CDR3 is TGCGCCAGCAGCCAAGATCTGGGGACAGGGAAAGAGACCCAGTACTTC. It encodes CASSQDLGTGKETQYF.

The gene calls are TRBV2 and TRBJ1-1, with D uncertain. The CDR3 runs to 12 residues. The germline V gene encodes CDR1 SNHLY and CDR2 FYNNEI. With 6 bases removed from V and 8 bases from J, the gap between germline ends came to 13 bases. The CDR3: CASSPLWTEAFF. DNA of the CDR3: TGTGCCAGCAGCCCACTGTGGACCGAAGCTTTCTTT.

The table lists this clonotype with a count of one. The chain uses TRBV6-5 and TRBJ2-6; no firm D call. This CDR3 region has 14 residues. Germline CDR1 reads MNHEY; CDR2 reads SVGAGI. V dropped 8 bases and J dropped 4 bases, with 12 bases sitting between them. For the CDR3, the DNA is TGTGCCAGCGATCTATTTTCCGGGGCCAACGTCCTGACTTTC. Amino acids: CASDLFSGANVLTF.

J is TRBJ2-6 and V is TRBV30; possible D gene TRBD2, 7 bases. This CDR3 comprises 16 residues. The germline gives CDR1 GTSNPN, CDR2 SVGIG (reference sequence). Trimming shortened V by 1 base and J by 1 base, and 11 bases separated the two germline ends. Here the CDR3 reads CAWSGGGTSGANVLTF. In DNA form, the CDR3 reads TGTGCCTGGAGTGGGGGAGGGACATCTGGGGCCAACGTCCTGACTTTC. The full variable domain, with the rest looked up from reference TRBV30 and TRBJ2-6, is SQTIHQWPATLVQPVGSPLSLECTVEGTSNPNLYWYRQAAGRGLQLLFYSVGIGQISSEVPQNLSASRPQDRQFILSSKKLLLSDSGFYLCAWSGGGTSGANVLTFGAGSRLTVL.

The V gene is TRBV7-2, the J gene TRBJ2-7; D remains unclear. V lost 7 bases and J 7 bases, leaving 23 bases between the germline ends. Per germline, CDR1 SGHTA and CDR2 FQGNSA. CDR3 size: 15 residues. CDR3 bases: TGTGCCAGCACTTTGGTATCCGTGACCGGCTCGGAGCAGTACTTC. The encoded protein is CASTLVSVTGSEQYF.

V usage is TRBV7-2 and J usage is TRBJ1-1; D is undetermined. V lost 5 bases, J lost 6 bases, and 10 bases lay in between. This CDR3 is 12 amino acids long. Germline CDR1 reads SGHTA; CDR2 reads FQGNSA. The CDR3 nucleotides are TGTGCCAGCAGCGATAGTATCGCTGAAGCTTTCTTT. Its translation is CASSDSIAEAFF.

The rearrangement links TRBV4-2 to TRBJ1-6; D not certain. Trimming cost V 0 bases and J 6 bases, with 6 bases left between them. Germline V CDR1 and CDR2: LGHNA, YNFKEQ. This CDR3 has 14 amino acids. The CDR3 DNA reads as TGTGCCAGCAGCCAAGAACAGATTAATTCACCCCTCCACTTT. Protein: CASSQEQINSPLHF.

V gene TRBV7-3 combines with J gene TRBJ2-2; D is possibly TRBD2 (5 bases). CDR1 and CDR2 from the germline V gene are SGHTA and FQGTGA. The CDR3 spans 12 residues. Trimming stripped 7 bases from V and 7 bases from J, with 10 bases between. The CDR3 region is CASTPGIGELFF. Written as DNA, the CDR3 is TGTGCCAGCACCCCCGGGATCGGGGAGCTGTTTTTT.

This chain joins TRBV30 and TRBJ2-2; D gene ambiguous. This CDR3 contains 12 residues. Germline loops: CDR1 GTSNPN, CDR2 SVGIG (reference sequence). V gave up 7 bases and J gave up 7 bases, with 13 bases separating them. The CDR3 DNA reads TGTGCCTTTGAAAGAGGTTACGGGGAGCTGTTTTTT. It yields the protein CAFERGYGELFF.

The V call is TRBV5-1, the J call TRBJ2-7; D gene unclear. The V end lost 4 bases, the J end lost 6 bases, and 11 bases lay between the germline ends. CDR1 and CDR2 (germline): SGHRS, YFSETQ. The CDR3 is 12 residues long. CDR3 in amino acids: CASSPDHFEQYF. The CDR3 nucleotides read TGCGCCAGCAGCCCGGACCACTTCGAGCAGTACTTC. Looking up the rest from reference TRBV5-1 and TRBJ2-7 gives the full variable domain: KAGVTQTPRYLIKTRGQQVTLSCSPISGHRSVSWYQQTPGQGLQFLFEYFSETQRNKGNFPGRFSGRQFSNSRSEMNVSTLELGDSALYLCASSPDHFEQYFGPGTRLTVT.

The chain is built from TRBV15 and TRBJ1-4; 8 bases agree with TRBD1. Germline-derived CDR1 and CDR2 are LNHNV and YYDKDF (reference sequence). The trim removed 3 bases at V and 5 bases at J, leaving 2 bases unmatched. The CDR3 runs to 14 residues. As DNA, the CDR3 is TGTGCCACCAGCAGGGACAGGGTGAATGAAAAACTGTTTTTT. Its protein is CATSRDRVNEKLFF.

The V call is TRBV19, the J call TRBJ2-7; tentatively, D is TRBD2 (5 bases). CDR1 is LNHDA, CDR2 SQIVND, per germline (reference sequence). Trimming shortened V by 3 bases and J by 1 base, and 13 bases separated the two germline ends. The CDR3 totals 15 residues. CDR3 amino acids: CASSILSGISYEQYF. CDR3 coding DNA: TGTGCCAGTAGTATTCTTTCGGGGATATCCTACGAGCAGTACTTC.

The chain recombines TRBV4-3 with TRBJ2-2, with D possibly TRBD2 on 6 matching bases. The germline V gene encodes CDR1 LGHNA and CDR2 YSLEER. Between the trimmed V and J ends, which lost 0 bases and 4 bases, there was a span of 9 bases. This CDR3 has 15 residues. In DNA, the CDR3 is TGCGCCAGCAGCCAAGAGGGAGGACCCACCGGGGAGCTGTTTTTT. It codes for CASSQEGGPTGELFF.

V and J are TRBV10-3 and TRBJ2-7, with D perhaps given as TRBD1 or TRBD2 (5 bases each). There are 13 residues in the CDR3. Germline V gene lookup returns CDR1 ENHRY and CDR2 SYGVKD. Trimming removed 7 bases at V and 1 base at J, with 11 bases between. The CDR3 here is CAITGGGSYEQYF. The CDR3, as DNA: TGTGCCATCACTGGGGGTGGGTCCTACGAGCAGTACTTC.